Described below is a single TCR beta chain sequence and its context. In this sample, this clone turned up once. No cognate antigen has been identified for it. No per-base quality is available; no much larger clone lies one base away. These data come from a study of T cell therapy after organ transplantation (dated by TCRdb to about 2019). Study-level background: Therapy products were autologous CMV-specific T cells expanded in vitro for about 2 weeks with a peptide pool of 30 HLA class I and II CMV epitopes. A median of 1.92 x 10^8 CMV-specific T cells was administered to patients across 2 to 6 intravenous infusions. Pretherapy peripheral blood samples were collected before commencement of T cell therapy. An open-label phase I trial of autologous CMV-specific adoptive T cell therapy in solid-organ transplant recipients was the basis for the study, which was a follow-up TRBV repertoire analysis. Of the ten or so patients, eight were classified as clinical responders and two as nonresponders. Long-term post-therapy samples were available for only 8 of the 10 patients. Up to 6 T cell doses were administered to patients every 2 weeks, and patients were monitored for about 30 weeks after therapy was completed. Results the study describes overall, beyond this receptor: Reconstitution after therapy appeared to include not only transferred clonotypes but also endogenous clonotypes that had not been detected in the therapy products. Fold change in CD8 clonality after therapy inversely correlated with pretherapy clonality, suggesting less biased repertoires were more receptive to remodeling. Before therapy, nonresponders had marked clonal expansions, and their repertoires changed minimally after therapy. The small cohort prevented assessing confounders such as concurrent antirejection and antiviral medications. The small number of expansions detected in nonresponders may be due to reduced sample coverage caused by poor CD8+ T cell yield.

The meaning of the sample's time point label: before start of T cell therapy. Patients were solid-organ transplant recipients with drug-resistant/recurrent cytomegalovirus. Roughly 10 trial participants were chosen for repertoire analysis on the basis of the availability of post-therapy peripheral blood mononuclear cells. A BD FACSAria III was used to sort viable CD3+CD8+CD4- lymphocytes from PBMCs. The Qiagen DNeasy Kit was used to extract genomic DNA from the sorted cells. Using the immunoSEQ two-step, bias-controlled multiplex PCR assay, TRB CDR3 regions were amplified from genomic DNA. Sequencing of CDR3 libraries was carried out on an Illumina NextSeq 500. Concerning the study's data processing: The immunoSEQ Analyzer platform was used for the initial alignment and bioinformatics, which included bias normalization against synthetic CDR3 analogs. V, D and J gene annotation followed the IMGT database definitions. For further TRBV analyses, VDJtools version 1.1.10 and the R package tcR version 2.2.1.11 were used with default settings. For the GLIPH analysis, version 1.0 was run with default settings. In CDR3 sequences with at least 5 reads, significant changes in clonotype frequency were tested by a 2-sided binomial test with Benjamini-Hochberg correction (alpha = 0.01). In TCRdb, the immuneACCESS table is reduced to in-frame sequences with V and J assigned. These tables do not hold every clone; where another copy was compared, an unresolved V gene accounts for under half, and the others remain unexplained. That table supplies the V and J calls and clone size; D and trimming were determined from the DNA. This sample gives approximately 52,000 clones in total; 94% of them show up just once. 3.1% of the sample is taken by the ten largest.

Trimming costs V 3 bases and J 11 bases, and their ends lie 10 bases apart. The CDR3 goes from the cysteine to the phenylalanine over 10 residues. Of the read, only the CDR3 DNA is kept; its 30 bases are in frame from base 1. In the germline V gene (reference sequence), CDR1 corresponds to DFQATT and CDR2 to SNEGSKA. The TCR comes from a human patient who had received a solid organ transplant and had CMV disease. The chain was built from TRBV20-1 and TRBJ1-1, with the D gene not clear enough to name. The specimen comprised CD8+ T cells from blood, sampled before autologous CMV-specific T cell therapy. The CDR3 loop reads CSARGGRAFF. The sequenced DNA: TGCAGTGCTAGGGGCGGCCGCGCTTTCTTT.